This T cell receptor beta chain was found in a study of T cells in Graves' hyperthyroidism and ophthalmopathy. Patients were excluded because of uncontrolled infection, other autoimmune disease, pregnancy or lactation. Each 10 ml fresh peripheral blood draw supplied the PBMCs. This clonotype was counted ten times or more. RNA transcripts served as the template for amplifying TCR beta CDR3 regions. A set of HTBI primers served as the primers for a first-round RT-PCR of the TCR CDR3. TCRdb independently ran MiXCR on the multiplex PCR reads; one entry per CDR3 protein. Among 350,000 or so distinct CDR3 sequences listed, 15% to 20% were seen once. Per germline, CDR1 WSHSY and CDR2 SAAADI. Trimming removed 5 bases from V and 0 bases from J; junction bases left unmatched: 4. The length of the CDR3 is 14 residues.

V and J are TRBV10-2 and TRBJ2-7, with 7 bases aligning to TRBD2. The specimen sequenced was blood. The TCR was taken from a woman in her forties with Graves' ophthalmopathy. For the CDR3, the DNA is TGCGCCAGCAGTTCCTGGACTAGCTCCTACGAGCAGTACTTC. This gives the protein CASSSWTSSYEQYF.